Listed here is a single T cell receptor (beta chain). Its specificity is not known. The source of the sample is a study of OX40 agonist ivuxolimab in advanced cancers. Across the study: The drug used for patients, ivuxolimab, was an agonistic anti-OX40 (CD134) antibody. Prior checkpoint blockade (anti-PD-1, anti-PD-L1 or anti-CTLA-4) was permitted; about 40% had it.

Findings of the study overall: In the 0.1 to 3.0 mg/kg range, CD4+ and CD8+ blood T cells had expanded clonally by week 6.

Clones were sequenced by immunoSEQ multiplex PCR, and TCRdb holds only the in-frame ones, with some missing. The sample includes about 78,000 clones, under 85% of them seen just once. CDR3 length equals 15 residues. The germline V and J ends were trimmed by 7 bases and 0 bases, with 15 bases remaining between them. CDR1 and CDR2 (germline): SGHTS, YDEGEE. Patients had blood sampled at baseline and again on cycle 4 day 1 and cycle 7 day 1. The TCR was taken from an adult with an advanced solid tumor such as melanoma, head and neck, liver or kidney cancer. The chain combines TRBV5-8 with TRBJ2-3, with D possibly TRBD1 on 5 matching bases. The sample here was CD4+ or CD8+ T cells sorted from blood, taken in a trial of the OX40 agonist ivuxolimab. The CDR3 nucleotides are TGTGCCAGCGGGCGAGCTAAGGGGAGCACAGATACGCAGTATTTT. It is translated as CASGRAKGSTDTQYF.